These 20 T cell receptor beta chains share one sample of origin, sequenced in a study of post-analysis software for immune sequencing data. Their antigens remain unidentified. Unique molecular identifiers tagged the TCR beta cDNA libraries. TCRdb reprocessed the PCR reads via MiXCR and lists one record per CDR3 protein. The sample includes 700,000 to 900,000 distinct CDR3 sequences, 46% of them seen just once. Study results and limitations: Included in a set of five TRBV segments more frequent in patients than controls were TRBV5-6, TRBV5-1 and TRBV20-1.

The sequenced sample consisted of blood. These TCRs come from a girl aged 10 to 17 with multiple sclerosis.

The chain's CDR3 is CSVGVAGLGTGELFF. CDR3 nucleotide sequence: TGCAGCGTTGGGGTAGCGGGCCTGGGCACCGGGGAGCTGTTTTTT. This sequence joins TRBV29-1 and TRBJ2-2; 7 bases fit TRBD2. Germline values: CDR1 SQVTM, CDR2 ANQGSEA. V lost 4 bases, J lost 4 bases, and 9 bases stayed unmatched. The CDR3 totals 15 residues.

The V call is TRBV7-2, the J call TRBJ2-3; D is unresolved. Germline V gene sequence: CDR1 SGHTA, CDR2 FQGNSA. Trimming pared 5 bases from V and 4 bases from J, leaving 16 bases between. This CDR3 is built from 15 residues. The CDR3: CASSPQSSPPDTQYF. The CDR3 nucleotides are TGTGCCAGCAGCCCGCAATCGTCCCCCCCAGATACGCAGTATTTT.

This clonotype was found a few times. CDR3 region: CASSPDRISYNEQFF. CDR3 DNA: TGTGCCAGCAGCCCAGACAGGATCTCCTACAATGAGCAGTTCTTC. V and J are TRBV7-2 and TRBJ2-1, with D tentatively TRBD1 (6 bases). The germline V gene has CDR1 SGHTA and CDR2 FQGNSA. This CDR3 has 15 amino acids. V lost 5 bases and J lost 0, with 11 bases in between.

The chain combines TRBV29-1 with TRBJ2-7, with D possibly TRBD2 on 5 matching bases. The V end lost 5 bases, the J end lost 7 bases, and 18 bases lay between the germline ends. The CDR3 has 13 residues. Germline V gene lookup returns CDR1 SQVTM and CDR2 ANQGSEA. Here the CDR3 reads CSVYEPPWREQYF. CDR3 DNA: TGCAGCGTTTACGAACCGCCCTGGAGGGAGCAGTACTTC.

For this clonotype: This may arise from a read error, as a much more abundant clone is one base away. J is TRBJ2-1 and V is TRBV20-1, with D perhaps assigned TRBD1 or TRBD2 (5 bases each). Deletions cut 4 bases from V and 10 bases from J, with 20 bases between. The length of the CDR3 is 14 residues. The germline gives CDR1 DFQATT, CDR2 SNEGSKA (reference sequence). For the CDR3, the DNA is TGCAGTGCTAAATTTGGGGGAAACTCCTACGAGCAGTTCTTC. Translation gives CSAKFGGNSYEQFF.

V is TRBV12-3 or TRBV12-4 and J is TRBJ2-3, with TRBD2 identical over 15 bases. There are 17 residues in the CDR3. The V gene end was trimmed by 5 bases and the J gene end by 2 bases; junction bases not matched to a gene: 5. CDR3 in amino acids: CASSTGTSGGTTDTQYF. CDR3 in DNA: TGTGCCAGCAGTACCGGGACTAGCGGGGGGACCACAGATACGCAGTATTTT.

This chain connects TRBV7-8 to TRBJ2-7; D is ambiguous. Trimming cost V 8 bases and J 0 bases, with 11 bases left between them. Germline CDR1 and CDR2: SGHVS and FQNEAQ. CDR3 size: 13 residues. The CDR3 DNA sequence: TGTGCCAGCCGAGCGCCAAACTCCTACGAGCAGTACTTC. Protein product: CASRAPNSYEQYF.

This chain joins TRBV4-1 and TRBJ2-3, with D possibly matching TRBD2 (6 bases). Germline lookup yields CDR1 MGHRA and CDR2 YSYEKL. Trimming removed 0 bases from V and 3 bases from J, with 16 bases in between. This CDR3 contains 17 residues. The CDR3 is CASSQEGSARGTDTQYF. As DNA, the CDR3 is TGCGCCAGCAGCCAAGAGGGCTCGGCACGGGGGACAGATACGCAGTATTTT.

This clonotype was picked up a small number of times. CDR3 amino acids: CSVREVWREGQSDTQYF. The CDR3 DNA follows: TGCAGCGTTCGCGAGGTGTGGCGGGAGGGTCAGTCAGATACGCAGTATTTT. The chain recombines TRBV29-1 with TRBJ2-3; 9 bases match TRBD2. V lost 5 bases, J lost 4 bases, and 16 bases stayed unmatched. The CDR3 contains 17 residues. Germline CDR1 reads SQVTM; CDR2 reads ANQGSEA.

This clonotype has just a few counts. The chain employs TRBV12-3 or TRBV12-4 and TRBJ1-5; 7 nucleotides line up with TRBD1. Trimming cost V 6 bases and J 5 bases; bases outside gene matches: 7. The CDR3 is 14 amino acids. CDR3 region: CASRPSGTDQPQHF. The CDR3 nucleotides read TGTGCCAGCAGACCCTCCGGGACAGATCAGCCCCAGCATTTT.

This clonotype showed up just a few times. This chain joins TRBV12-3 or TRBV12-4 and TRBJ2-1; 12 nucleotides agree with TRBD2. The CDR3 totals 16 residues. V gave up 7 bases and J gave up 2 bases; unmatched junction bases: 6. CDR3 bases: TGTGCCAGCAACGGGGGACTAGCGGGTACCTACAATGAGCAGTTCTTC. This gives the protein CASNGGLAGTYNEQFF.

The V and J genes are TRBV7-2 and TRBJ2-7; 7 bases agree with TRBD1. This CDR3 spans 15 amino acids. Per germline, CDR1 SGHTA and CDR2 FQGNSA. V dropped 1 base and J dropped 3; count of bases not matched to a gene: 6. This chain's CDR3 is CASSLDGQEVYEQYF. The CDR3 coding sequence is TGTGCCAGCAGCTTAGACGGACAGGAAGTCTACGAGCAGTACTTC.

This clonotype appeared a single time. The V gene is TRBV3-1, the J gene TRBJ1-6; the D gene is possibly TRBD1 (5 bases). CDR3 size: 15 residues. The ends were cut back, 0 bases at V and 10 bases at J, with 13 bases in the middle. CDR1 LGHDT and CDR2 YNNKEL come from the germline V gene (reference sequence). Written as DNA, the CDR3 is TGTGCCAGCAGCCAAGATTGGGGGGGGAACTCACCCCTCCACTTT. The encoded protein is CASSQDWGGNSPLHF.

The chain combines TRBV2 with TRBJ2-7, with 9 bases that match TRBD2. From germline, CDR1 is SNHLY and CDR2 FYNNEI. Trimming removed 1 base from V and 2 bases from J; junction bases left unmatched: 6. This CDR3 contains 16 residues. CDR3 amino acids: CASSEGPTSGTYEQYF. The CDR3 DNA reads as TGTGCCAGCAGTGAAGGTCCGACTAGCGGAACCTACGAGCAGTACTTC.

The chain combines TRBV10-3 with TRBJ2-7, with 8 bases that match TRBD2. The germline V gene has CDR1 ENHRY and CDR2 SYGVKD. V trimming: 7 bases; J trimming: 5 bases; junction bases outside the gene matches: 13. The CDR3 has 15 residues. The CDR3 DNA is TGTGCCATCAAGGGAGAATTGACTAGCGTGGACGAGCAGTACTTC. Its protein product is CAIKGELTSVDEQYF.

A few counts support this clonotype. Its ends do not fully match the called genes, so a read error is possible. This sequence joins TRBV5-1 and TRBJ2-6; D is perhaps TRBD1 (5 bases). Looked up from germline, CDR1 is SGHRS and CDR2 is YFSETQ. CDR3 length equals 17 residues. CDR3 DNA sequence: TGCGCCAGCAGCTTGCAGGGCCCTTTTTCTGGGGCCGACGTCCTGACTTTC. It is translated as CASSLQGPFSGADVLTF. Supplemented by reference TRBV5-1 and TRBJ2-6, the full variable domain reads KAGVTQTPRYLIKTRGQQVTLSCSPISGHRSVSWYQQTPGQGLQFLFEYFSETQRNKGNFPGRFSGRQFSNSRSEMNVSTLELGDSALYLCASSLQGPFSGADVLTFGAGSRLTVL.

J is TRBJ2-1 and V is TRBV5-1; D uncertain. The CDR3 is 14 residues long. Germline values: CDR1 SGHRS, CDR2 YFSETQ. Deletions cut 4 bases from V and 4 bases from J, with 12 bases between. The CDR3 nucleotides read TGCGCCAGCAGCCCGGACGGACGGTACAATGAGCAGTTCTTC. It yields the protein CASSPDGRYNEQFF.

The chain couples TRBV27 to TRBJ2-7, with D perhaps TRBD1 or TRBD2 (6 bases each). This CDR3 region has 16 residues. The germline V gene has CDR1 MNHEY and CDR2 SMNVEV (reference sequence). V lost 6 bases, J lost 5 bases, and 23 bases lay in between. CDR3 region: CASSATPDGGGDEQYF. The CDR3 region has the DNA TGTGCCAGCAGCGCTACCCCGGACGGGGGCGGGGACGAGCAGTACTTC.

The chain is built from TRBV4-1 and TRBJ2-3; D remains unclear. Per germline, CDR1 MGHRA and CDR2 YSYEKL. This CDR3 is 17 amino acids long. V dropped 0 bases and J dropped 2 bases, with 15 bases sitting between them. The CDR3 loop reads CASSQDLDSLITDTQYF. The CDR3 coding sequence is TGCGCCAGCAGCCAAGATCTCGACTCGCTGATCACAGATACGCAGTATTTT.

Points on this clonotype: Germline is not matched at one junction end, which may reflect a read error. This chain joins TRBV6-6 and TRBJ2-6; possible D gene TRBD2, 6 bases. CDR1 and CDR2 (germline): MNHNY, SVGAGI (reference sequence). This CDR3 spans 15 amino acids. Written as DNA, the CDR3 is TGTGCCGGCAGTTACGGAGGGTCTGGGGCCAACGTCCTGACTTTC. This encodes CAGSYGGSGANVLTF.